This record looks at one TCR beta chain sequence and its context. Its target antigen remains unknown. Base qualities are missing; no much larger clone stands one base away. Stable Graves' hyperthyroidism was defined as the absence of progression to ophthalmopathy over 18 months of follow-up. The hyperthyroidism patients were between 18 and 65 years old and newly diagnosed, with a disease duration of less than 2 months. Patients with uncontrolled infections, other autoimmune diseases, pregnancy or lactation were excluded. Clinical symptoms, serum thyroxine and TRAb, thyroid ultrasound, and orbital computed tomography formed the basis for the diagnoses. Ficoll-Paque density gradient centrifugation was used to isolate PBMCs from about 9.4 ml of fresh peripheral blood. Total RNA was extracted with Trizol reagent, and quality was checked on an Agilent 2100 Bioanalyzer. The data were taken from a study of T cells in Graves' hyperthyroidism and ophthalmopathy (dated by TCRdb to 2018 to 2020). Study-wide context: Peripheral blood samples were taken at the time of initial diagnosis, prior to any treatment. TCR V-J signatures able to tell the groups apart were searched for in a discovery cohort of some 97 patients, of whom more than 40 had Graves' ophthalmopathy and 55 to 65 had stable Graves' hyperthyroidism. Whether ophthalmopathy could be predicted prospectively was tested in an independent validation cohort made up of approximately 19 hyperthyroidism patients plus 17 patients who later progressed to ophthalmopathy. The roughly 90 discovery patients were divided at random into training and test sets in a 7:3 ratio. In addition, the study compared T-cell repertoires in thyroid tissue and in blood from a handful of Graves' hyperthyroidism patients. After blood sampling, hyperthyroidism patients were treated with methimazole at a starting dose of 30 mg daily, and ophthalmopathy patients were treated with high-dose intravenous methylprednisolone. The paper describes TCR Vbeta CDR3 sequencing of more than 120 peripheral blood samples, made up of about 40 ophthalmopathy patients, roughly 80 hyperthyroidism patients and 17 progressor patients. Paper-wide results and their limitations: In cross-validation, a model built on a 13 V-J signature told ophthalmopathy apart from stable hyperthyroidism with under 90% sensitivity and around 81% specificity, and in testing the same model reached 80%/75%. Blood samples also contained most of the expanded thyroid clonotypes (frequency above 0.001), which suggests that blood repertoires may reflect thyroid immune responses. No statistical method was used to set the sample size in advance, and investigators knew the group allocation. In validation, progression to ophthalmopathy was predicted by the model with almost 71% sensitivity and approximately 78% specificity, a median of about 6 months before onset.

CDR3 length: 18 amino acids, cysteine to phenylalanine. This entry keeps only the CDR3 DNA: 54 bases, framed from base 1. CDR1 and CDR2, looked up from the germline V gene (reference sequence), are SEHNR and FQNEAQ. V lost 6 bases and J lost 3 bases; the stretch between them is 24 bases long. TCR beta CDR3 regions were amplified from RNA transcripts. The TCR CDR3 was subjected to a first round of RT-PCR using the HTBI primer set and the Qiagen OneStep RT-PCR kit. Libraries were constructed in a second round of multiplex PCR, after which size selection and purification were carried out. Sequencing of the libraries was done on an Illumina HiSeq2000 using paired-end 100 bp reads. The authors' analysis ran thus. Raw data were processed with SOAPnuke, discarding reads with adapters, uncalled bases, mean Phred below 15, or no exact constant-primer or identifier match. High-quality paired reads were merged with COPE v1.2.5, and unique nucleotide sequences were defined as clonotypes. MiTCR v1.1 was used to align clonotypes to the IMGT TRBV, TRBD and TRBJ reference segments. The analysis included only V-J combinations with a frequency above 0.0001, which together covered more than 98% of the repertoires. A TCS score was defined as the ratio between F50 (clonal expansion) and ExV (chaos), using BLOSUM62-based TCRdist between CDR3 peptides within each V-J. Welch's t-statistics and random forest reduced 514 V-J features to about 12, which were used in a naive Bayes classifier (R e1071). The Morisita-Horn index was used to measure how similar the thyroid and blood repertoires were. The public sequencing data were trimmed at Q25 with fastp and processed into clonotypes with MiXCR by TCRdb, which kept only in-frame beta chains. For every CDR3 protein sequence, its rows merge into one entry that carries the most common genes and DNA. The V and J calls shown here were made by TCRdb, not taken from the authors' results. This sample comprises 700,000 to 850,000 distinct CDR3 sequences, roughly a third of them detected only once. The leading ten clones occupy around 30% of the sample.

The sequence links TRBV7-9 to TRBJ1-5, with a tentative D gene TRBD1 over 6 matching bases. This sequence was found in a woman between 40 and 55 years old with Graves' hyperthyroidism. The sample consisted of blood. This receptor carries the CDR3 CASRSVDSDSGNNQPQHF. The DNA reads as follows: TGTGCCAGCAGATCGGTGGACAGCGACTCTGGAAACAATCAGCCCCAGCATTTT. Beyond the CDR3, the reference TRBV7-9 and TRBJ1-5 genes provide the residues; the full variable domain reads: DTGVSQNPRHKITKRGQNVTFRCDPISEHNRLYWYRQTLGQGPEFLTYFQNEAQLEKSRLLSDRFSAERPKGSFSTLEIQRTEQGDSAMYLCASRSVDSDSGNNQPQHFGDGTRLSIL.